A selection of T cell receptor beta chains follows, all from one sample in a study of blood T cell repertoires in COVID-19. Assay used: immunoSEQ multiplex PCR; TCRdb lists only in-frame clones, some missing. The sample holds 250,000 to 350,000 clones; 90% are singletons and the top ten take 1.7%. Material: PBMCs or T cells enriched from blood (not recorded which). Every receptor here comes from a young woman with acute COVID-19. CDR3s include the opening cysteine and the closing phenylalanine or tryptophan. The order of the fields is V gene, J gene, D gene, CDR3 protein. A D gene is named only where the DNA matches it firmly.

>TRBV6-2/TRBV6-3|TRBJ2-1|TRBD1
CASSRLPGTANEQFF
>TRBV6-1|TRBJ1-1|-
CASSENSEDTEAFF
>TRBV25-1|TRBJ2-1|-
CASSEEVSSNEQFF
>TRBV24-1|TRBJ1-3|TRBD1
CAKKGDRTCPGNTIYF
>TRBV4-2|TRBJ2-5|TRBD1
CASSRAPLGGEETQYF
>TRBV10-2|TRBJ1-1|TRBD1
CASSDPGQPANTEAFF
>TRBV5-1|TRBJ2-5|-
CASSPDKTQNVGETQYF
>TRBV6-1|TRBJ2-7|TRBD1
CASSDGQEYYEQYF
>TRBV27|TRBJ2-5|TRBD1
CASSYVQGPTVLQETQYF
>TRBV2|TRBJ1-6|-
CASRKESGNSPLHF
>TRBV6-5|TRBJ1-5|-
CASSYPDTYSNQPQHF
>TRBV2|TRBJ1-2|-
CASSDFLQGRPNYGYTF
>TRBV24-1|TRBJ2-7|TRBD1
CATSDPGQGGGYEQYF
>TRBV11-2|TRBJ1-5|-
CASSSGHLHQPQHF
>TRBV10-2|TRBJ1-6|-
CASSESFGKNSPLHF
>TRBV5-1|TRBJ2-5|TRBD2
CASSKRTSGVRGETQYF
>TRBV30|TRBJ2-1|TRBD2
CAWRLLGLAGYEQFF
>TRBV9|TRBJ2-1|TRBD2
CASSPRNAIAGGEQFF
>TRBV12-3/TRBV12-4|TRBJ1-1|-
CASSLAGDTEAFF
>TRBV28|TRBJ2-7|TRBD1
CASSLGRGSYEQYF
>TRBV15|TRBJ1-4|TRBD1
CATSRGTGGNEKLFF
>TRBV7-2|TRBJ1-1|TRBD1
CASSFGTDTEAFF
>TRBV19|TRBJ1-1|-
CASRPGRSLNTEAFF
>TRBV4-2|TRBJ2-7|TRBD1
CASSQDPTGGIYEQYF
>TRBV7-6|TRBJ1-1|-
CASSLGRGLNTEAFF
>TRBV6-5|TRBJ1-1|-
CASTGQNTEAFF
>TRBV7-2|TRBJ1-5|-
CASSLTGFGQPQHF
>TRBV7-2|TRBJ2-7|-
CASSTDPGDYEQYF
>TRBV6-2/TRBV6-3|TRBJ1-5|TRBD1
CASSPPERQGSNQPQHF
>TRBV28|TRBJ1-5|-
CASSPGGHF
>TRBV7-9|TRBJ2-2|-
CASSFPGDGTGELFF
>TRBV4-2|TRBJ2-1|TRBD2
CASSETLAGIGYNEQFF
>TRBV7-2|TRBJ2-7|-
CASRQGGGSSYEQYF
>TRBV27|TRBJ1-3|-
CASSLVGSGNTIYF
>TRBV7-9|TRBJ2-7|-
CASSQSSDEQYF
>TRBV6-6|TRBJ2-3|TRBD1
CASSYGERQGWYF
>TRBV28|TRBJ1-5|TRBD1
CASRTGIVHQPQHF
>TRBV27|TRBJ2-7|TRBD2
CASSLHRTSGLSYEQYF
>TRBV28|TRBJ1-1|-
CASSPTSDSYTEAFF
>TRBV30|TRBJ1-5|TRBD1
CAWSAGQLDQPQHF
>TRBV18|TRBJ2-1|-
CASSPSGEQFF
>TRBV18|TRBJ2-3|TRBD2
CASSPPGLAITDTQYF
>TRBV6-4|TRBJ2-7|-
CASSEGPAGYEQYF
>TRBV29-1|TRBJ2-7|-
CSVEGRFSYEQYF
>TRBV27|TRBJ2-7|-
CASSPFEGGEQYF
>TRBV19|TRBJ2-7|-
CASMRGGQDSYEQYF
>TRBV10-3|TRBJ2-7|-
CAISTGGTYEQYF
>TRBV27|TRBJ2-3|-
CASSLAGYTTDTQYF
>TRBV7-9|TRBJ2-2|TRBD2
CASSHTTSGATGELFF
>TRBV12-3/TRBV12-4|TRBJ1-1|-
CASSLSRVTEAFF
>TRBV5-1|TRBJ2-1|TRBD2
CASSTGTSGVVGYNEQFF
>TRBV6-1|TRBJ2-7|TRBD2
CASREAGVNYEQYF
>TRBV18|TRBJ1-1|-
CASSPLGHGNTEAFF
>TRBV5-6|TRBJ2-3|TRBD1
CASSNQGGITDTQYF
>TRBV19|TRBJ2-6|-
CASRVTGNRASGANVLTF